This T cell receptor beta chain appears in the sequencing data of a study of blood T cells in healthy people across ages. Study results and limitations: Donor CMV infection status was unknown, possibly confounding age-related changes in expanded clonotypes.

There are many counts of this clonotype. The target antigen is unknown. Alongside a J-beta primer mix, a sample-barcoded 5' primer served in a second PCR lasting roughly 6 to 11 cycles. A single record per CDR3 protein comes from TCRdb applying MiXCR to the 5' RACE reads. The top ten clones hold approximately 22% of a sample with around 710,000 distinct CDR3 sequences, about 42% of them seen once. CDR1 is SGHTA and CDR2 is FQGNSA in the germline V gene. The CDR3 has 14 amino acids. Trimming at V came to 3 bases and at J to 3 bases, leaving 4 bases not matched to a gene. The specimen was blood. This TCR derives from a woman aged 55-70 years in good health. The chain recombines TRBV7-2 with TRBJ1-2; 7 bases align to TRBD1. The CDR3 region is CASSFNQGDYGYTF. For the CDR3, the DNA is TGTGCCAGCAGCTTTAACCAGGGGGACTATGGCTACACCTTC.